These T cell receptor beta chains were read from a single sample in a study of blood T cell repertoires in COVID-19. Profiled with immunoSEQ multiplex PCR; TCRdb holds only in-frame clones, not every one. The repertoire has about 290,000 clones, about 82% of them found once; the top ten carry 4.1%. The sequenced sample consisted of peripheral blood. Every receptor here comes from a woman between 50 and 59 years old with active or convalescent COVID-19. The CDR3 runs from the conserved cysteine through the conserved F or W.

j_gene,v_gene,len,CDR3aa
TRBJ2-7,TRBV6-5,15,CASSYRWDRGNEQYF
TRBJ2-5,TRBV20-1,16,CSASLLAGVGRETQYF
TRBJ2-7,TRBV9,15,CASSVEGGRSYEQYF
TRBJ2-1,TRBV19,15,CATRRGGNSYNEQFF
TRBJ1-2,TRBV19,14,CASSPTGQNYGYTF
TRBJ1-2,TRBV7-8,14,CASSRTGSNYGYTF
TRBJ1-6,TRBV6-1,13,CASSETGWSPLHF
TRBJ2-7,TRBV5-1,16,CASSLTGNSGSHEQYF
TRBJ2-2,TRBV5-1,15,CASSLGTGGPGELFF
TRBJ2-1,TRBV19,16,CASSIAGGAHTNEQFF
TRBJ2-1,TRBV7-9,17,CASSLAGRGSSYNEQFF
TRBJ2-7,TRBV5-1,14,CASYLSGSPYEQYF
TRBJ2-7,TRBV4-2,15,CASSRWAGEAYEQYF
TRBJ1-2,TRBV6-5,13,CASDTGVGYGYTF
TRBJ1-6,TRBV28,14,CASRNDRAVGPLHF
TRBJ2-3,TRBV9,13,CASSFRNTDTQYF
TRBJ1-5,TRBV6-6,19,CASSPNPVGGVRSNQPQHF
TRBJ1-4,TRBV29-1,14,CSVVRTGANEKLFF
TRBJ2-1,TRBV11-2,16,CASSTRTSGAYLEQFF
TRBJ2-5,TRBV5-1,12,CASREYQETQYF
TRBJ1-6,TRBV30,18,CAWSNPGTASSYNSPLHF
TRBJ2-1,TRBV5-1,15,CASSLGGRGSNEQFF
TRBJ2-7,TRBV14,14,CASSQDLQGYEQYF